This T cell receptor (beta chain) was found in a study of cytomegalovirus exposure and HLA in healthy donors. The CDR3 spans 15 residues. Germline lookup yields CDR1 SGHTA and CDR2 FQGTGA. V lost 4 bases and J 9 bases, leaving 19 bases between the germline ends. The study ran its PCR with 60 Vbeta and 13 Jbeta primers. Original processing methods: About 9.9 million of the 80 million or so unique TCR beta chains counted in a later analysis were shared. Method: immunoSEQ multiplex PCR; TCRdb's copy keeps in-frame clones and lacks some. V, J and clone size reflect that table, while D and trimming were determined from the DNA. The sample holds 220,000 or so clones, almost 80% seen once.

The sample taken for sequencing was PBMCs. The receptor was isolated from a male donor in good health and CMV-seronegative. The chain recombines TRBV7-3 with TRBJ2-1; D might be TRBD2 (5 bases). CDR3 DNA sequence: TGTGCCAGCAGCTCGGCCCAGGTTGCCCGGGGTGAGCAGTTCTTC. Translating gives CASSSAQVARGEQFF. Drawing the rest from reference TRBV7-3 and TRBJ2-1, the complete variable domain is GAGVSQTPSNKVTEKGKYVELRCDPISGHTALYWYRQSLGQGPEFLIYFQGTGAADDSGLPNDRFFAVRPEGSVSTLKIQRTERGDSAVYLCASSSAQVARGEQFFGPGTRLTVL.